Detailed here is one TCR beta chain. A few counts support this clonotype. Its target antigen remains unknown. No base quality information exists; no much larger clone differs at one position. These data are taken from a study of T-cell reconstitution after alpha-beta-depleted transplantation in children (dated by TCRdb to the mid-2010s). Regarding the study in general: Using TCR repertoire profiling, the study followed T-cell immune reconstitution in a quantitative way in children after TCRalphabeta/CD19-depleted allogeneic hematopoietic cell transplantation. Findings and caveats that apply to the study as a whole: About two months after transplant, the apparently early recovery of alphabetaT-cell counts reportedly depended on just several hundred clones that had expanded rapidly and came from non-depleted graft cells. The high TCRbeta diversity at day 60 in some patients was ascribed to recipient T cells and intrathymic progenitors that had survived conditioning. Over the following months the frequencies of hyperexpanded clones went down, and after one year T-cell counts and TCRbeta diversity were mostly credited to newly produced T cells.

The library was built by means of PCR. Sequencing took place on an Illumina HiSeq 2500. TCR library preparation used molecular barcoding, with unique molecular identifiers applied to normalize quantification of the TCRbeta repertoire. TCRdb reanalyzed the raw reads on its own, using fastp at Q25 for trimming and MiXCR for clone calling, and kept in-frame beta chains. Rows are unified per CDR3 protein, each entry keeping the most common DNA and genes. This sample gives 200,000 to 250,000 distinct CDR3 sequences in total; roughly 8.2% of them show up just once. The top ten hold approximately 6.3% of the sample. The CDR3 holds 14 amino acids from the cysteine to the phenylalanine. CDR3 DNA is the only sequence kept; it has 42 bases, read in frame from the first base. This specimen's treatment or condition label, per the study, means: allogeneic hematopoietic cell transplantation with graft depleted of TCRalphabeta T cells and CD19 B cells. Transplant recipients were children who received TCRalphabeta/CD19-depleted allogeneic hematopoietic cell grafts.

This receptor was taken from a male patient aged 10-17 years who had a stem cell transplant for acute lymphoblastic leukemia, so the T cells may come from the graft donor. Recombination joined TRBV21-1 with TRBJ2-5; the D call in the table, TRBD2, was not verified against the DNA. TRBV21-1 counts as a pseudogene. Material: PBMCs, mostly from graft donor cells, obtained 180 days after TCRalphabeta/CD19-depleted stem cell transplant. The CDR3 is CASSKPAEGWAQYF. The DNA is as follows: TGTGCCAGCAGCAAGCCCGCCGAAGGGTGGGCCCAGTACTTC.